The T cell receptor (beta chain) described here comes from a study of T-cell reconstitution after alpha-beta-depleted transplantation in children. This clonotype came up many times. The CDR3 length is 15 residues. V lost 3 bases and J 0 bases, leaving 11 bases between the germline ends. The germline CDR1 and CDR2 sequences are SNHLY and FYNNEI. This sample's TCRbeta library carried unique molecular identifier barcodes. Via MiXCR, TCRdb re-called the PCR reads, giving one row per CDR3 protein. Of under 35,000 distinct CDR3 sequences listed, roughly 6.3% are singletons. The J gene is TRBJ1-2, the V gene TRBV2; unclear D gene. This TCR derives from a male patient between 5 and 17 years old who had a stem cell transplant for acute myeloid leukemia, so the T cells may come from the graft donor. Sequencing used PBMCs, mostly from graft donor cells, obtained 180 days after TCRalphabeta/CD19-depleted stem cell transplant. CDR3 DNA: TGTGCCAGCAGTGACGGTACTTTTACTAACTATGGCTACACCTTC. Translating it yields CASSDGTFTNYGYTF. The full variable domain, in which reference TRBV2 and TRBJ1-2 provide the parts outside the CDR3, is EPEVTQTPSHQVTQMGQEVILRCVPISNHLYFYWYRQILGQKVEFLVSFYNNEISEKSEIFDDQFSVERPDGSNFTLKIRSTKLEDSAMYFCASSDGTFTNYGYTFGSGTRLTVV.